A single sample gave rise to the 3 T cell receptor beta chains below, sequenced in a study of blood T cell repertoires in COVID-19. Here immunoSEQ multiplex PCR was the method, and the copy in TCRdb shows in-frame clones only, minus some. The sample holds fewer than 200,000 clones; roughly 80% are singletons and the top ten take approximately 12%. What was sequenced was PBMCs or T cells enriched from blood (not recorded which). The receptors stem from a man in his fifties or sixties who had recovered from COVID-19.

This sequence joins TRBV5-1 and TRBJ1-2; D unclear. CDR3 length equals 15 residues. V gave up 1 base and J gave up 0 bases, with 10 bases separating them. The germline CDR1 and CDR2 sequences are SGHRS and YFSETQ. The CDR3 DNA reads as TGCGCCAGCAGCTTGAGTCCAGATGCTAACTATGGCTACACCTTC. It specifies CASSLSPDANYGYTF.

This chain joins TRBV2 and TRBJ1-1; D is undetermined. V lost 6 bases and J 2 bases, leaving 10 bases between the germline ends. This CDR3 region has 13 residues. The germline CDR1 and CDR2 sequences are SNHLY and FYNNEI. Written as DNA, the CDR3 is TGTGCCAGCAGAGTAAGAGAAAACACTGAAGCTTTCTTT. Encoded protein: CASRVRENTEAFF.

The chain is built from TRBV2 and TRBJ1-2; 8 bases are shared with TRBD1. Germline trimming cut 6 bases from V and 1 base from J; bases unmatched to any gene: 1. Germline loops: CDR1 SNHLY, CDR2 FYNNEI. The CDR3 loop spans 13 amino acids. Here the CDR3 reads CASRDRVNYGYTF. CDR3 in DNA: TGTGCCAGCAGGGACAGGGTTAACTATGGCTACACCTTC.